This TCR beta chain came from a study of cytomegalovirus exposure and HLA in healthy donors (dated by TCRdb to 2016 to 2017). Some background on the complete study: In an earlier analysis of around 540 of the donors, under 300 Gb of sequence data and 120 million or so unique TCR beta sequences from approximately 180 million T cells were reported. About 330 gigabases of sequencing data and 70 million to 100 million unique TCR sequences made up an early release that covered several hundred HLA-typed donors. The genetic ancestry cluster associated with self-reported Caucasian donors included around four fifths of the approximately 400 genotyped donors. The study aimed to test whether cataloging public T cell receptors could reveal signatures of past pathogen exposure. The study profiled the T cell repertoires of 666 subjects by immunosequencing and related them to cytomegalovirus serostatus. In addition to the first cohort of several hundred subjects, a separate validation cohort of over 90 different subjects was used. The study combined high-throughput TCR immunosequencing, statistical association of individual TCRs with disease status, and machine learning to predict cytomegalovirus infection status. A later analysis re-examined previously published TCR beta repertoires from around 670 donors and added high-resolution HLA genotyping to investigate patterns of TCR occurrence. Rather than drawing on any new phenotypic data, the later analysis identified candidate immune exposures from TCR beta sequences and the way those sequences occurred across donors. An earlier analysis of about 620 of the donors applied high-throughput TCR beta sequencing to assess whether each TCR beta V gene segment acted as functional or pseudogenic. Donor age, sex, ethnicity and CMV serostatus were compiled alongside the repertoire data. In a later genetic analysis, genome-wide SNP genotypes for about 65% of the roughly 700 donors were used, and that subset was treated as a discovery cohort. All discovery cohort repertoires had been generated using a single sequencing platform. HLA typing covered class I and class II loci at four-digit resolution. The number of typed donors differed by locus: roughly 629-640 for A, B, C, DRB1 and DQB1; 522 for DQA1; roughly 600 for DPA1; and roughly 490 for DPB1. Because of strong linkage in the cohort, roughly five DR-DQ haplotypes were treated as single units for association and clustering. On average, roughly 240,000 unique TCR beta nucleotide sequences were sequenced per donor among several hundred genotyped donors of the cohort, with roughly 18% of those sequences being non-productive.

Comments on this clone: This clone's antigen is unknown. The input lacks base qualities; no much larger clone sits a single base away.

Preparation of the library involved the immunoSEQ multiplex PCR assay. For the multiplex PCR, a mixture combining 60 forward primers for TCR Vbeta segments and 13 reverse primers for TCR Jbeta segments was used. Amplification of the CDR3 region of rearranged TCR beta genes was performed with a multiplex PCR assay on genomic DNA. Amplified TCR beta libraries were sequenced as 87-base-pair reads on the Illumina HiSeq System. The authors' analysis ran thus. A later analysis tallied roughly 80 million unique TCR beta chains across the roughly 610 repertoires, and 10 million to 11 million of those chains were shared by two or more donors. To remove PCR and sequencing errors, raw reads were error-corrected and collapsed into unique sequences using a nearest-neighbor algorithm that merged closely related sequences. To assign V, D and J gene segments, CDR3 sequences were aligned to IMGT reference sequences. Each retained sequence needed at least a six-nucleotide match to both a V gene segment and a J gene segment. A rearrangement counted as productive if the CDR3 had no stop codons and remained in frame with V and J, and every other rearrangement counted as non-productive. Following IMGT convention, CDR3 was defined as the stretch from the second conserved V-encoded cysteine to the conserved J-encoded phenylalanine. The earlier analysis of 587 of the donors excluded sequences that lacked an unambiguous match to a single V gene segment. An earlier analysis of a few hundred of the donors called V segments functional above 56.7% productive rearrangements and segregating when the between-donor standard deviation exceeded 5%. A statistical classification framework was built to diagnose cytomegalovirus status from the catalog of TCR beta chain sequences. In a later analysis, V and J genes were assigned by comparing TCR nucleotide sequences against IMGT/GENE-DB human TR gene sequences. Using the TCRdist pipeline, a later analysis assigned CDR3 sequences along with most-parsimonious VDJ recombination scenarios. In a later analysis, each TCR beta chain was defined by its CDR3 amino acid sequence together with its V-gene family, and reads lacking a unique V-gene family were excluded. A later analysis removed 600 or so highly shared, low-generation-probability nucleotide sequences to deal with suspected cross-contamination and a sequencing artifact. In a later analysis, a clonal expansion index for each public chain was calculated from normalized within-repertoire ranks of inferred template counts. In a later analysis, generation probabilities were computed with a VDJ recombination model fitted to out-of-frame rearrangements, and the resulting probabilities were checked against IGoR. In a later analysis, TCR-TCR, TCR-HLA and TCR-CMV co-occurrence was scored with hypergeometric tests, and a repertoire-size bias correction was applied to TCR pairs. To estimate false discovery rates, a later analysis permuted the HLA or CMV assignments 20 times. A later analysis grouped co-occurring TCRs with DBSCAN, adding TCRdist sequence similarity when clustering within HLA-allele-positive subsets. Repertoires with fewer than 30,000 or more than 120,000 public chains were left out of co-occurrence clustering, as were about 5 repertoires with anomalous nucleotide sharing. TCRdb provides this immuneACCESS table in a form limited to in-frame rearrangements. Some clones are lacking; in checked studies, under half of them reflect an unresolved V gene, and why the rest are absent is not known. That table supplies the V and J calls and clone size; D and trimming were determined from the DNA. For this sample the table gives around 150,000 clones, of which 72% were detected only once. The top ten constitute less than 4.5% of the sample.

General conclusions and limits of the study: Only TCR beta chains were sequenced in this cohort, and the absence of alpha or paired-chain data limited detectable features. When HLA alleles, especially DR and DQ, strongly co-occurred, TCR associations were difficult to assign to individual alleles. Three of the identified cytomegalovirus-associated TCR beta chains were confirmed in vitro to be specific for cytomegalovirus antigens. About 17 rarely observed V segments, including chromosome 9 orphons, were excluded from the earlier analysis of some 590 of the donors because counts were too low. A later analysis found that most CMV-associated TCR beta chains appeared HLA-restricted, with HLA associations seemingly driven largely by CMV exposure. In a later analysis, the rate of TCR association differed among HLA loci, with DRB1 alleles having the most associated TCRs and HLA-C alleles having the fewest. In a later analysis, HLA-associated TCR beta chains were found to be more clonally expanded and to have lower generation probabilities than equally common non-associated chains. Because HLA typing was unavailable for some donors at each locus, only the typed subset was used in association tests. The presence/absence analyses assumed that sequencing depth was roughly uniform across donors, and that assumption may not be true. A further reported finding was that TCR beta sequences accurately predicted the HLA-A and HLA-B alleles for most subjects in the first cohort. Some IMGT-functional V segments, including TRBV6-2 and TRBV6-3, could not be distinguished by the 87-base-pair reads and were therefore excluded. The study listed around 160 TCR beta chains as associated with cytomegalovirus. In an earlier analysis of some 500 of the donors, most TCR beta V segments were observed in productive rearrangements about 90% or about 30% of the time, broadly matching IMGT annotations. A later genetic analysis associated a missense DCLRE1C variant with V-gene and J-gene trimming of TCR beta chains, and an independent cohort replicated the association. A cluster of highly shared sequence variants was judged likely to be a technical artifact of the sequencing pipeline. The authors suggested that the approach could potentially be generalized to other disease states and immunological phenotypes. In a later analysis, several top co-occurrence clusters were reported to appear linked to parvovirus B19, influenza, CMV and Epstein-Barr virus. Most TCR sequences were seen in very few donors, while some public TCRs were found in many individuals. Linkage disequilibrium might explain the correlated functional status among segregating V segments, but an unknown experimental factor could not be excluded. Compared with the approximately 670-donor mean, donors in an Asian-associated ancestry cluster had fewer N-insertions in productive TCRs, according to a later genetic analysis. The classifier was reported to diagnose cytomegalovirus status with high specificity and sensitivity in both the original cohort and the validation cohort. A later analysis associated roughly 17,000 TCR beta sequences with specific HLA alleles at a false discovery rate of 0.05. For the cohort, immune exposure information was limited to CMV serostatus.

According to the germline V gene, CDR1 reads SGHRS and CDR2 reads YFSETQ. The CDR3, from cysteine to phenylalanine, totals 13 residues. Of all the DNA, just the CDR3 is kept, 39 bases in frame from base 1. The cohort comprised approximately 700 healthy bone marrow donors. Cohort members were all nominally healthy when sampled, although unrecorded immune exposures were likely present. The donor tested CMV seropositive, placing the donor among the roughly 300 seropositive members of the cohort. A peripheral blood sample was collected from each donor, and TCR beta sequencing was performed on peripheral blood mononuclear cells. Genomic DNA extraction from the blood cell samples was performed with the Qiagen DNeasy Blood Extraction Kit.

This chain joins TRBV5-1 to TRBJ2-5; no D segment can be confidently identified. The end of the DNA is better explained by TRBJ2-7, so the J call may be wrong. The sample consisted of PBMCs. The source of this sequence is a man aged 50-59 years in good health and CMV-seropositive. CDR3 reads: CASSLPRDYEQYF. The nucleotide sequence reads TGCGCCAGCAGCCTTCCACGAGACTACGAGCAGTACTTC.